A selection of T cell receptor beta chains follows, all from one sample in a study of cytomegalovirus exposure and HLA in healthy donors. The method was immunoSEQ multiplex PCR; TCRdb's version includes in-frame clones alone and lacks a portion of them. The sample has 150,000 to 200,000 clones; around 87% are singletons. The specimen sequenced was PBMCs. The receptors stem from a woman younger than 30 in good health and CMV-seronegative. Each CDR3 is given with its conserved first and last residue. D genes are given only for firm matches. Rows may omit the clone size; those that give it use once, few, many or a size class.

TRBV7-9	TRBJ1-2	-	TRBD1	CASSSPGQGANYGYTF	TGTGCCAGCAGCTCACCGGGACAGGGGGCGAACTATGGCTACACCTTC
TRBV7-2	TRBJ2-3	-	TRBD2	CASSPYSRGLAGVRDTQYF	TGTGCCAGCAGTCCTTATAGTAGGGGACTAGCGGGAGTGAGGGATACGCAGTATTTT
TRBV5-6	TRBJ2-7	-	TRBD1	CASSLGTGEYEQYF	TGTGCCAGCAGCTTGGGGACAGGGGAGTACGAGCAGTACTTC
TRBV5-8	TRBJ1-1	-	-	CASSYSPTGTEAFF	TGTGCCAGCAGCTATTCGCCGACGGGGACTGAAGCTTTCTTT
TRBV6-5	TRBJ1-1	-	TRBD1	CASLHRTGASTEAFF	TGTGCCAGCCTACACCGGACAGGGGCGTCCACTGAAGCTTTCTTT
TRBV7-9	TRBJ1-3	-	TRBD1	CASSSGEGGGSFSGNTIYF	TGTGCCAGCAGCTCCGGGGAAGGGGGCGGCTCATTCTCTGGAAACACCATATATTTT
TRBV4-1	TRBJ1-1	-	-	CASSTLATGNTEAFF	TGCGCCAGCAGCACCTTGGCGACAGGGAACACTGAAGCTTTCTTT
TRBV25-1	TRBJ2-1	-	-	CASSGFGWAQDYNEQFF	TGTGCCAGCAGTGGATTCGGCTGGGCTCAGGACTACAATGAGCAGTTCTTC
TRBV5-1	TRBJ2-7	-	-	CASSLGRSSYEQYF	TGCGCCAGCAGCTTGGGAAGGAGCTCCTACGAGCAGTACTTC
TRBV6-6	TRBJ2-5	-	-	CASSYSRVGTQYF	TGTGCCAGCAGTTACAGCAGGGTAGGGACCCAGTACTTC
TRBV11-2	TRBJ2-7	once	TRBD1	CASSSGTGSYEQYF	TGTGCCAGCAGTAGTGGGACAGGCAGCTACGAGCAGTACTTC
TRBV10-3	TRBJ1-3	once	TRBD1	CAIGQGASGNTIYF	TGTGCCATCGGACAGGGGGCCTCTGGAAACACCATATATTTT
TRBV19	TRBJ1-3	-	-	CASRAYTGSSDTIYF	TGTGCCAGTAGAGCCTACACGGGTTCCTCTGACACCATATATTTT
TRBV28	TRBJ1-2	-	TRBD1	CASSLELGTGNYGYTF	TGTGCCAGCAGTTTGGAACTAGGGACAGGGAACTATGGCTACACCTTC
TRBV4-3	TRBJ2-1	-	-	CASSQEVDSYNEQFF	TGCGCCAGCAGCCAGGAAGTTGACTCTTACAATGAGCAGTTCTTC
TRBV9	TRBJ2-1	-	TRBD2	CASSPPKREGHNEQLF	TGTGCCAGCAGCCCGCCGAAGCGGGAGGGCCACAATGAGCAGCTCTTC
TRBV19	TRBJ2-7	-	TRBD1	CASERTGEGYEQYF	TGTGCCAGTGAGCGGACAGGGGAAGGTTACGAGCAGTACTTC
TRBV2	TRBJ2-1	-	-	CASRTSRGARSYNEQFF	TGTGCCAGCAGAACCAGCAGGGGGGCTAGGTCCTACAATGAGCAGTTCTTC
TRBV5-1	TRBJ1-1	once	TRBD1	CASSLQGIMNTEAFF	TGCGCCAGCAGCTTACAGGGGATCATGAACACTGAAGCTTTCTTT
TRBV7-9	TRBJ1-2	-	TRBD1	CASSLGGQGDYGYTF	TGTGCCAGCAGCTTAGGGGGACAGGGTGACTATGGCTACACCTTC
TRBV30	TRBJ1-4	-	TRBD1	CAWSPPTGDFEKLFF	TGTGCCTGGAGTCCACCCACAGGGGATTTTGAAAAACTGTTTTTT
TRBV28	TRBJ2-2	-	-	CASSPAGRRIPANTGELFF	TGTGCCAGCAGTCCAGCGGGCAGACGAATACCCGCGAACACCGGGGAGCTGTTTTTT
TRBV5-1	TRBJ1-1	-	-	CASSFGQRNTEAFF	TGCGCCAGCAGCTTCGGACAGAGAAACACTGAAGCTTTCTTT
TRBV5-1	TRBJ2-7	once	-	CASRYPDNNEQYF	TGCGCCAGCAGGTATCCGGACAACAACGAGCAGTACTTC
TRBV5-6	TRBJ2-1	-	-	CASSLVAGAYNEQFF	TGTGCCAGCAGCTTGGTGGCAGGGGCCTACAATGAGCAGTTCTTC
TRBV2	TRBJ2-7	-	-	CASSRLNYEQYF	TGTGCCAGCAGCAGACTAAACTACGAGCAGTACTTC
TRBV9	TRBJ2-7	-	-	CASSPLQEPPLSF	TGTGCCAGCAGCCCCTTACAGGAGCCACCCCTCTCCTTC
TRBV5-5	TRBJ1-1	-	-	CASSVFGGVNTEAFF	TGTGCCAGCAGCGTCTTTGGGGGGGTGAACACTGAAGCTTTCTTT
TRBV19	TRBJ1-2	-	-	CASSIEGRNGYTF	TGTGCCAGTAGTATAGAAGGGAGAAATGGCTACACCTTC
TRBV7-2	TRBJ2-1	-	-	CASSPLLHNEQFF	TGTGCCAGCAGCCCTTTACTCCACAATGAGCAGTTCTTC
TRBV19	TRBJ1-1	-	-	CASTVGGSNTEAFF	TGTGCCAGTACCGTAGGGGGATCGAACACTGAAGCTTTCTTT
TRBV7-8	TRBJ2-4	-	TRBD1	CASSPSGTGASLAKNIQYF	TGTGCCAGCAGCCCCTCCGGGACAGGGGCTTCTCTAGCCAAAAACATTCAGTACTTC
TRBV6-5	TRBJ2-5	-	TRBD2	CASSYTSWGGETQYF	TGTGCCAGCAGTTATACAAGTTGGGGGGGGGAGACCCAGTACTTC
TRBV7-2	TRBJ2-4	-	TRBD2	CASSSLSGTFTKNIQYF	TGTGCCAGCAGCTCCCTAAGCGGGACTTTTACCAAAAACATTCAGTACTTC
TRBV6-4	TRBJ2-7	-	TRBD1	CASSALDRVYYEQYF	TGTGCCAGCAGTGCCCTCGACAGGGTTTATTACGAGCAGTACTTC
TRBV5-1	TRBJ2-3	-	-	CASSEQENTQYF	TGCGCCAGCAGCGAACAGGAAAATACGCAGTATTTT
TRBV9	TRBJ2-1	-	-	CASGVGELERLYNEQFF	TGTGCCAGCGGCGTAGGTGAGTTGGAGCGGCTCTACAATGAGCAGTTCTTC
TRBV9	TRBJ2-1	-	TRBD2	CASSVGLAVNNEQFF	TGTGCCAGCAGCGTGGGACTAGCGGTAAACAATGAGCAGTTCTTC
TRBV10-3	TRBJ2-3	few	TRBD2	CAISGQGLASTDTQYF	TGTGCCATCAGTGGACAAGGACTAGCGAGCACAGATACGCAGTATTTT
TRBV9	TRBJ2-3	-	-	CASSVAIEGQVSTDTQYF	TGTGCCAGCAGCGTAGCGATAGAAGGACAAGTTAGCACAGATACGCAGTATTTT
TRBV4-2	TRBJ1-6	-	TRBD1	CASSQESGQSSPLHF	TGTGCCAGCAGCCAAGAATCGGGACAGAGTTCACCCCTCCACTTT
TRBV7-7	TRBJ1-2	-	TRBD1	CASSPLTGGYGYTF	TGTGCTAGCAGCCCCCTGACAGGGGGGTATGGCTACACCTTC
TRBV7-7	TRBJ2-3	-	TRBD2	CASSLALGGRAPSTDTQYF	TGTGCTAGCAGCTTAGCGCTCGGCGGGAGGGCACCTAGCACAGATACGCAGTATTTT
TRBV10-3	TRBJ2-1	-	-	CAISDSRAGTYNEQFF	TGTGCCATCAGTGATTCTCGGGCAGGGACCTACAATGAGCAGTTCTTC